This T cell receptor beta chain was captured by sequencing in a study of T cells in Graves' hyperthyroidism and ophthalmopathy. Overall study results and limits: Through a model of 13 V-J features, ophthalmopathy was separated from stable hyperthyroidism.

Amplification of TCR beta CDR3 regions used RNA as the template. The HTBI primer set was used in a first-round RT-PCR of the TCR CDR3. TCRdb processed the multiplex PCR reads anew with MiXCR; each CDR3 protein has one entry. This sample yields about 52,000 distinct CDR3 sequences, of which around 48% are seen a single time; roughly 9.7% belongs to the top ten. With duration under 3 months, ophthalmopathy was active: Clinical Activity Score at least 3, NOSPECS at least 4. The PBMCs studied were ones that came from around 10 ml fresh peripheral blood. This clonotype was seen many times. The antigen remains undetermined. V was pared by 4 bases and J by 3 bases, with 10 bases between. Germline V gives CDR1 SGHAT, CDR2 FQNNGV. The CDR3 is made up of 13 amino acids.

The chain couples TRBV11-2 to TRBJ2-7; either TRBD1 or TRBD2 may fit D (5 bases each). The clonotype originates from a woman aged 50 to 65 with Graves' ophthalmopathy. Sequencing was done on a sample of blood. The CDR3 region is CASSWGRDYEQYF. As DNA, the CDR3 is TGTGCCAGCAGCTGGGGACGGGACTACGAGCAGTACTTC.